The clone carrying this T cell receptor (beta chain) was counted many times. Its antigen is not known. The sample comes from a study of T-cell memory formation after mild COVID-19. Across the whole study: For the most part, TCR clusters were specific to one donor.

General study results and limits: Later expanders leaned CD4+, whereas day 15 to 85 contracting clones were balanced CD4/CD8.

The CDR3 is 12 residues long. Germline assignment: CDR1 SEHNR and CDR2 FQNEAQ (reference sequence). The V end was cut by 2 bases, the J end by 4 bases, with 5 bases between. TCRdb reanalysed the 5' RACE reads using MiXCR and keeps one entry per CDR3 protein. Seen here are 40,000 to 60,000 distinct CDR3 sequences, 9.5% to 15% observed once, and the top ten hold approximately 23%. Material for sequencing was PBMCs or a T cell subset sorted from them (not recorded which). The rearrangement joins TRBV7-9 to TRBJ1-1; no reliable D call. The clonotype comes from a man younger than 35 who had mild COVID-19 (a few samples of this study predate the infection). Cell type and time point are not known. The CDR3 protein is CASSLQATEAFF. CDR3 bases: TGTGCCAGCAGCTTACAGGCCACTGAAGCTTTCTTT.